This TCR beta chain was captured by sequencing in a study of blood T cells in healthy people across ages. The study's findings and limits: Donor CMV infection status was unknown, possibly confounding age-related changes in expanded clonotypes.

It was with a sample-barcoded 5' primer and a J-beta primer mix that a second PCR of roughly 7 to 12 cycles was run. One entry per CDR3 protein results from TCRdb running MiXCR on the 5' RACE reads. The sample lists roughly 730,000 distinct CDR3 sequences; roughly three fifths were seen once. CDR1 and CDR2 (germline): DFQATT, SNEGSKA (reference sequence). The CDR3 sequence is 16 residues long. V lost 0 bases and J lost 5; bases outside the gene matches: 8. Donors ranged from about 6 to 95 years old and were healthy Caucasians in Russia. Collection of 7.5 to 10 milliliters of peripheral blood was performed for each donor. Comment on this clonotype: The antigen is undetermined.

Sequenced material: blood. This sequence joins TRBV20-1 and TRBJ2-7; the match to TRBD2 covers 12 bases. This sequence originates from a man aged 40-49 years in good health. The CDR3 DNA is TGCAGTGCTAGAGATGTCCTAGCGGGAGGGCGAGACGAGCAGTACTTC. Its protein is CSARDVLAGGRDEQYF.